The 24 T cell receptor beta chains below were found in one sample sequenced in a study of T cell responses to AZD1222 COVID-19 vaccine. The protocol was immunoSEQ multiplex PCR, while the TCRdb copy is restricted to in-frame clones and leaves out a portion. The table has about 74,000 clones, 85% to 95% seen once. Specimen: peripheral blood, collected 28 days after the second AZD1222 dose. These receptor sequences come from an adult who received the AZD1222 COVID-19 vaccine.

The V gene is TRBV11-2, the J gene TRBJ2-7; 7 positions match TRBD2. The germline V gene has CDR1 SGHAT and CDR2 FQNNGV. V was clipped by 8 bases and J by 0 bases; unmatched bases: 10. The CDR3 spans 15 residues. CDR3 DNA: TGTGCCAGCGGAGTGGGGAGGGCTACCTCCTACGAGCAGTACTTC. As protein: CASGVGRATSYEQYF.

Notes on this clone: This sample includes further DNA sequences coding for the same CDR3. V gene TRBV28 combines with J gene TRBJ1-2; no clear D gene. Trimming pared 2 bases from V and 4 bases from J, leaving 2 bases between. Germline V gene lookup returns CDR1 MDHEN and CDR2 SYDVKM. CDR3 length: 11 amino acids. The CDR3 reads CASSLSYGYTF. CDR3 DNA sequence: TGTGCCAGCAGTTTAAGCTATGGCTACACCTTC.

CDR3 DNA: TGTGCCAGCAGCCAAGAAGGACTCGGGGCTACGCAGTATTTT. Translated: CASSQEGLGATQYF. The chain couples TRBV3-1 (or the pseudogene TRBV3-2) to TRBJ2-3; the D call may be TRBD1 or TRBD2 (5 bases each). Per germline, CDR1 LGHDT and CDR2 YNNKEL (reference sequence). V was clipped by 0 bases and J by 8 bases, with 12 bases between them. The CDR3 spans 14 residues.

CDR3 sequence: CASSLRETQYF. CDR3 nucleotide sequence: TGTGCCAGCAGCTTGCGAGAGACCCAGTACTTC. The J gene is TRBJ2-5, the V gene TRBV5-8; D remains unclear. This CDR3 contains 11 residues. Deletions cut 1 base from V and 4 bases from J, with 2 bases between. Germline V lookup: CDR1 SGHTS, CDR2 YDEGEE.

The chain couples TRBV7-9 to TRBJ2-1, with 9 bases identical to TRBD2. The ends lost 3 bases at V and 5 bases at J; junction bases unmatched: 11. This CDR3 region has 17 residues. Germline CDR1 is SEHNR and CDR2 is FQNEAQ (reference sequence). The CDR3 reads CASSFGGLAGVNNEQFF. The CDR3 DNA is TGTGCCAGCAGCTTTGGGGGTTTAGCGGGAGTCAACAATGAGCAGTTCTTC. The full variable domain, with the rest looked up from reference TRBV7-9 and TRBJ2-1, is DTGVSQNPRHKITKRGQNVTFRCDPISEHNRLYWYRQTLGQGPEFLTYFQNEAQLEKSRLLSDRFSAERPKGSFSTLEIQRTEQGDSAMYLCASSFGGLAGVNNEQFFGPGTRLTVL.

This chain joins TRBV4-1 and TRBJ2-7; maybe TRBD2 (6 bases). V was trimmed by 1 base and J by 4 bases, leaving 14 bases between them. This CDR3 is built from 15 residues. Germline V gene lookup returns CDR1 MGHRA and CDR2 YSYEKL. CDR3 nucleotide sequence: TGCGCCAGCAGCCAAGTGTTGCGGGGAGCTTACGAGCAGTACTTC. Its protein is CASSQVLRGAYEQYF.

The J gene is TRBJ1-2, the V gene TRBV9, with 11 nucleotides matching TRBD1. Germline assignment: CDR1 SGDLS and CDR2 YYNGEE. The CDR3 has 17 amino acids. V was clipped by 0 bases and J by 8 bases; unmatched bases: 12. The CDR3 nucleotides are TGTGCCAGCAGCGTAGACCGGACAGGGGGCGCCGGATTCGGCTACACCTTC. Protein sequence: CASSVDRTGGAGFGYTF.

The chain links TRBV7-9 to TRBJ2-2; D unresolved. Germline CDR1 reads SEHNR; CDR2 reads FQNEAQ (reference sequence). V was clipped by 6 bases and J by 6 bases, with 14 bases between them. There are 14 residues in the CDR3. CDR3 amino acids: CASRHKRAAGELFF. CDR3 sequence (DNA): TGTGCCAGCAGACACAAACGGGCAGCCGGGGAGCTGTTTTTT. Together with reference TRBV7-9 and TRBJ2-2, the CDR3 gives the full variable domain: DTGVSQNPRHKITKRGQNVTFRCDPISEHNRLYWYRQTLGQGPEFLTYFQNEAQLEKSRLLSDRFSAERPKGSFSTLEIQRTEQGDSAMYLCASRHKRAAGELFFGEGSRLTVL.

The chain employs TRBV28 and TRBJ2-1; D unresolved. CDR3 length: 13 amino acids. Trimming pared 2 bases from V and 10 bases from J, leaving 12 bases between. Germline CDR1 and CDR2: MDHEN and SYDVKM. CDR3 loop: CASSLTAGREQFF. The DNA for the CDR3 is TGTGCCAGCAGTTTAACCGCCGGGCGGGAGCAGTTCTTC.

The rearrangement uses TRBV5-1 and TRBJ1-1; no clear D. The CDR3 has 13 amino acids. V lost 4 bases and J lost 0, with 7 bases in between. In germline, CDR1 is SGHRS, CDR2 YFSETQ. CDR3 sequence reads: CASSLLMNTEAFF. CDR3 DNA sequence: TGCGCCAGCAGCCTCCTCATGAACACTGAAGCTTTCTTT.

The chain has TRBV18 and TRBJ2-7; D uncertain. Germline lookup yields CDR1 KGHSH and CDR2 LQKENI. Trimming took 0 bases from V and 3 from J, leaving 9 bases between them. The CDR3 is made up of 14 amino acids. The chain's CDR3 is CASSPPGRNYEQYF. In DNA form, the CDR3 reads TGTGCCAGCTCACCACCCGGCAGGAACTACGAGCAGTACTTC.

This chain joins TRBV7-2 and TRBJ2-3; unclear D gene. Trimming took 5 bases from V and 2 from J, leaving 5 bases between them. The CDR3 has 12 residues. CDR1 and CDR2 from the germline V gene are SGHTA and FQGNSA. The CDR3 sequence: CASSRNTDTQYF. CDR3 sequence (DNA): TGTGCCAGCAGCCGGAACACAGATACGCAGTATTTT.

This rearrangement joins TRBV21-1 to TRBJ2-1; TRBD2 is the table's D call, not checked against the DNA. TRBV21-1 is described as a pseudogene. The CDR3 has 18 amino acids. CDR3 sequence reads: CASSKPLRLAEGGDEQFF. CDR3 in DNA: TGTGCCAGCAGCAAACCACTAAGACTAGCGGAAGGGGGAGATGAGCAGTTCTTC.

The chain uses TRBV5-1 and TRBJ2-3; possibly TRBD2 for D (5 bases). The CDR3 is 14 amino acids. The germline V gene encodes CDR1 SGHRS and CDR2 YFSETQ. The V and J ends lost 2 bases and 2 bases respectively, with 9 bases between them. DNA for the CDR3: TGCGCCAGCAGCTTCCCGGGGTCCACAGATACGCAGTATTTT. Translating it yields CASSFPGSTDTQYF.

This chain uses TRBV30 with TRBJ2-1, with 14 bases matching TRBD2. CDR1 is GTSNPN, CDR2 SVGIG, per germline (reference sequence). The CDR3 is 15 residues long. V lost 2 bases and J lost 6; bases outside the gene matches: 3. This chain's CDR3 is CAWSPGTSGSNEQFF. The CDR3 DNA reads TGTGCCTGGAGTCCCGGGACTAGCGGGAGCAATGAGCAGTTCTTC.

This clone has just a few counts. The chain uses TRBV2 and TRBJ1-6, with D uncertain. The CDR3 totals 15 residues. Germline CDR1 and CDR2: SNHLY and FYNNEI. With 7 bases removed from V and 4 bases from J, the gap between germline ends came to 14 bases. For the CDR3, the DNA is TGTGCCAGCAAGGTGGGCACAGCTTATAATTCACCCCTCCACTTT. Its translation: CASKVGTAYNSPLHF.

This clone appeared a few times. This chain connects TRBV7-2 to TRBJ2-7, with a weak D call TRBD1 (6 bases). This CDR3 is 14 amino acids long. The germline CDR1 and CDR2 sequences are SGHTA and FQGNSA. V was shortened by 0 bases and J by 4 bases, with 10 bases between the two germline ends. DNA of the CDR3: TGTGCCAGCAGCTTAGCGTTTCAGGGGTACGAGCAGTACTTC. Translation gives CASSLAFQGYEQYF.

The J gene is TRBJ1-2, the V gene TRBV6-1; D is uncertain. The V end lost 1 base, the J end lost 8 bases, and 11 bases lay between the germline ends. The CDR3 spans 13 residues. Per the germline V gene, CDR1 is MNHNS and CDR2 is SASEGT. The CDR3 sequence: CASSEVLVEGYTF. The CDR3 coding sequence is TGTGCCAGCAGTGAAGTTCTAGTGGAGGGCTACACCTTC.

A single count supports this clone. The junction does not match germline at one end; this may be a read error. This chain connects TRBV7-7 to TRBJ2-7; 8 bases line up with TRBD1. CDR3 length equals 18 residues. CDR1 is SSHAT, CDR2 FNYEAQ, per germline (reference sequence). DNA of the CDR3: TGTGCTAGCAGCTTATTAGGGGAGAGACAGGGGAATTCCTACGAGCAGTACTTC. Translating it yields CASSLLGERQGNSYEQYF.

The chain couples TRBV27 to TRBJ1-5, with TRBD1 as a possible D gene (5 bases). The CDR3 length is 15 residues. Germline V lookup: CDR1 MNHEY, CDR2 SMNVEV (reference sequence). V was clipped by 1 base and J by 3 bases, with 10 bases between them. The CDR3 here is CASSLFGAVNQPQHF. For the CDR3, the DNA is TGTGCCAGCAGTTTATTCGGGGCAGTCAATCAGCCCCAGCATTTT.

The rearrangement uses TRBV28 and TRBJ1-4; the D gene is possibly TRBD1 (5 bases). Germline lookup yields CDR1 MDHEN and CDR2 SYDVKM. With 5 bases removed from V and 4 bases from J, the gap between germline ends came to 14 bases. The CDR3 covers 15 residues. CDR3 coding DNA: TGTGCCAGCAGTACCCCCGGGCAGGGTAATGAAAAACTGTTTTTT. Translated, it gives CASSTPGQGNEKLFF.

This sequence joins TRBV7-9 and TRBJ2-5; weak D call: TRBD1 (5 bases). Trimming removed 5 bases from V and 3 bases from J, with 7 bases in between. The CDR3 spans 12 residues. CDR1 is SEHNR and CDR2 is FQNEAQ in the germline V gene (reference sequence). CDR3 bases: TGTGCCAGCAGCCTGACAGAAGAGACCCAGTACTTC. Translating it yields CASSLTEETQYF. Using reference TRBV7-9 and TRBJ2-5 for the parts outside the CDR3, the full variable domain is DTGVSQNPRHKITKRGQNVTFRCDPISEHNRLYWYRQTLGQGPEFLTYFQNEAQLEKSRLLSDRFSAERPKGSFSTLEIQRTEQGDSAMYLCASSLTEETQYFGPGTRLLVL.

This clone was seen once. The chain employs TRBV30 and TRBJ2-3; 7 nucleotides line up with TRBD2. Trimming removed 8 bases from V and 0 bases from J; junction bases left unmatched: 5. CDR1 is GTSNPN and CDR2 is SVGIG in the germline V gene (reference sequence). The CDR3 runs to 13 residues. The CDR3 protein is CALGEGSTDTQYF. Here the CDR3 DNA reads TGTGCCCTTGGGGAGGGCAGCACAGATACGCAGTATTTT.

V is TRBV6-5 and J is TRBJ1-5; D is unresolved. The CDR3 loop spans 13 amino acids. From germline, CDR1 is MNHEY and CDR2 SVGAGI. Trimming left V 7 bases short and J 7 bases short, with 14 bases between. CDR3 sequence: CASIRLEGQPQHF. In nucleotides, the CDR3 is TGTGCCAGCATTCGATTAGAAGGGCAGCCCCAGCATTTT.